This T cell receptor beta chain comes out of a study of blood T cell repertoires in COVID-19. The wider study: Acute and convalescent COVID-19 specimens originated in the United States, Italy and Spain. In each case, the material was cDNA or gDNA derived from T cells, B-cell-depleted T cells, or PBMCs.

In the authors' workflow: How many nucleated cells were present was estimated from reference gene primer amplification. Only in-frame clones appear in the TCRdb table, and some are missing; sequencing was by immunoSEQ multiplex PCR. The V and J calls and the clone size are those of that table, but D and trimming were determined from the DNA. The sample holds 200,000 to 250,000 clones; 88% are singletons and the top ten take around 2.8%. The sequence derives from a woman aged 55-69 years with acute or convalescent COVID-19. The sequencing sample was made of peripheral blood.

CDR3 DNA sequence: TGTGCCACCAGTGCCCCCGGGACAGGCACAGATACGCAGTATTTT. It codes for CATSAPGTGTDTQYF. The chain combines TRBV24-1 with TRBJ2-3, with 7 bases that match TRBD1. The CDR3 extends over 15 amino acids. Trimming took 5 bases from V and 1 from J; bases not matched to a gene: 5. CDR1 is KGHDR, CDR2 SFDVKD, per germline.